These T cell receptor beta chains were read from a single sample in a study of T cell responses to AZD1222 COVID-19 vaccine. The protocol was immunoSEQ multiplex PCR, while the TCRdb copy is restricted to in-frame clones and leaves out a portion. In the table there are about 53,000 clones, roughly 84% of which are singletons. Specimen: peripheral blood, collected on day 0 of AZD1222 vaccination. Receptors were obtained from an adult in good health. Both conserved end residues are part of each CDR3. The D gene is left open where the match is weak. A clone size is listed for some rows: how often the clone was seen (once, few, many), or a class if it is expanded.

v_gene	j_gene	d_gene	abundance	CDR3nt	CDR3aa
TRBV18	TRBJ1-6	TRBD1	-	TGTGCCAGCTCACCTTCTCCTGGACAGGACGCGAATTCACCCCTCCACTTT	CASSPSPGQDANSPLHF
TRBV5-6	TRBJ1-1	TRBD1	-	TGTGCCAGCAGCTCTCCGGGACAGGGGGGCACTGAAGCTTTCTTT	CASSSPGQGGTEAFF
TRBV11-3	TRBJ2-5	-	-	TGTGCCAGCAGCACTAAGACGACAGGATACGTAGAGACCCAGTACTTC	CASSTKTTGYVETQYF
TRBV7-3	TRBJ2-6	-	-	TGTGCCAGCAGCTTAAACTGGGACGGCTTCTCTGGGGCCAACGTCCTGACTTTC	CASSLNWDGFSGANVLTF
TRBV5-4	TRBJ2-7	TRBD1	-	TGTGCCAGCAGCTCACCGGGACAGGGAGGATACGAGCAGTACTTC	CASSSPGQGGYEQYF
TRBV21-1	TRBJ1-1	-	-	TGTGCCAGCAGCAAAGGTGCCCGGACCGGGACAGGGTGGACTGAAGCTTTCTTT	CASSKGARTGTGWTEAFF
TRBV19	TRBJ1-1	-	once	TGTGCCAGTAGTATGGGGCATAGGAACACTGAAGCTTTCTTT	CASSMGHRNTEAFF
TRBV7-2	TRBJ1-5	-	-	TGTGCCAGCAGCTTAGCTGTAGGACAGCCCCAGCATTTT	CASSLAVGQPQHF
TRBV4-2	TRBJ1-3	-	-	TGTGCCAGCAGCCAAGGCCAGGCCCGCTCTGGAAACACCATATATTTT	CASSQGQARSGNTIYF
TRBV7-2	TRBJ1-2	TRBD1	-	TGTGCCAGCAGCTTAGCGATGCGGGACAGAAGGGCGGGTTACACCTTC	CASSLAMRDRRAGYTF
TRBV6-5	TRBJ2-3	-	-	TGTGCCAGCGTCTCTACGGGAGATACGCAGTATTTT	CASVSTGDTQYF
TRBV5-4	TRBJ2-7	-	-	TGTGCCAGCAGCCTCGACTCGGGAGCCGGCTACGAGCAGTACTTC	CASSLDSGAGYEQYF
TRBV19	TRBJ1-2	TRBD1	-	TGTGCCAGTCATTTACGGGCGACAGGGGGCGACTATGGCTACACCTTC	CASHLRATGGDYGYTF
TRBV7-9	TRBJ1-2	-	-	TGTGCCAGCAGCAGACCCGGTGCGTTTGGCTACACCTTC	CASSRPGAFGYTF
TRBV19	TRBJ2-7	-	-	TGTGCCAGTAGCCGGACAGCGCCCGGCGAGCAGTACTTC	CASSRTAPGEQYF
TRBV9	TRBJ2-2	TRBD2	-	TGTGCCAGCAGCCCGGGGACTAGCGGCACCGGGGAGCTGTTTTTT	CASSPGTSGTGELFF
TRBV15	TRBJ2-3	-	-	TGTGCCACCAGCCAAAGGGGTGGTGCAGCAGATACGCAGTATTTT	CATSQRGGAADTQYF
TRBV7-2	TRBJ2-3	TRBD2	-	TGTGCCAGCAGCTTAGCGGGACTAGCGGGAGTGGCGGATACGCAGTATTTT	CASSLAGLAGVADTQYF
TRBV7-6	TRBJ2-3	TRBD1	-	TGTGCCAGCAGCTTAGGACAGGGGGTAAACACAGATACGCAGTATTTT	CASSLGQGVNTDTQYF
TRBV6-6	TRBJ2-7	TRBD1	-	TGTGCCAGCAGTTACCCCCTCGGACAGGGGGCGGGCGAGCAGTACTTC	CASSYPLGQGAGEQYF
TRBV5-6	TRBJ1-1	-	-	TGTGCCAGCAGCACACACCTACGGACAGACATGAACACTGAAGCTTTCTTT	CASSTHLRTDMNTEAFF
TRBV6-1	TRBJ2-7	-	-	TGTGCCAGCAGTGAAGCTCAAGGGGTCCCCTACGAGCAGTACTTC	CASSEAQGVPYEQYF
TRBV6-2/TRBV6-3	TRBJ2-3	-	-	TGTGCCAGCAGTTTGCAGGGCACAGATACGCAGTATTTT	CASSLQGTDTQYF
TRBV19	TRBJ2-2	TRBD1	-	TGTGCCAGTAGTGAGCGACAGGGGAACACCGGGGAGCTGTTTTTT	CASSERQGNTGELFF
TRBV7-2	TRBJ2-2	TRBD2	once	TGTGCCAGCAGCTTATCTTGGAGCGGGAGGGCCAGCGGGGAGCTGTTTTTT	CASSLSWSGRASGELFF
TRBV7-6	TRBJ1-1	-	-	TGTGCCAGCAGCTTGACCCTAAGAGAGCTGGTCTTT	CASSLTLRELVF
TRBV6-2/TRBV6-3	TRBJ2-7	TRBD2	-	TGTGCCAGCAGTCTAGCGGAAACCTACGAGCAGTACTTC	CASSLAETYEQYF
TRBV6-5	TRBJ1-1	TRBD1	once	TGTGCCAGCAGAGTGACAGGGGACAACACTGAAGCTTTCTTT	CASRVTGDNTEAFF
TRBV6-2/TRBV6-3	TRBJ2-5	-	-	TGTGCCAGCAGTTACTCATCTACTTGGGGCCAGGGATATGAGACCCAGTACTTC	CASSYSSTWGQGYETQYF
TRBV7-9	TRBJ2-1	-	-	TGTGCCAGCAGCTTACCTCGGAGAAGGGGGGAAAATGAGCAGTTCTTC	CASSLPRRRGENEQFF
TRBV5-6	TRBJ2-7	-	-	TGTGCCAGCAGCTTGTACCTCAGCAACGAGCAGTACTTC	CASSLYLSNEQYF
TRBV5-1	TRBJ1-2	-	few	TGCGCCAGCAGCAAACAGGGTGAAGGTGGCTACACCTTC	CASSKQGEGGYTF
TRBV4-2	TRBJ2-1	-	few	TGTGCCAGCAGCCAAGTCGGGGGCAATGAGCAGTTCTTC	CASSQVGGNEQFF